This T cell receptor beta chain came from a study of T cell responses to AZD1222 COVID-19 vaccine. Overall study context: Pooling was applied to second doses at about 4 or about 12 weeks.

Profiled with immunoSEQ multiplex PCR; TCRdb holds only in-frame clones, not every one. The table lists some 150,000 clones, approximately 93% of them singletons, with roughly 3.8% in the top ten. Germline CDR1 is SGHVS and CDR2 is FNYEAQ. This CDR3 is built from 15 residues. With 4 bases clipped from V and 4 bases from J, the junction kept 6 bases outside the gene matches. Points from the study as a whole: Females outnumbered males among donors, who were mostly white British; clonal diversity was possibly underestimated.

Turning to this clone: Its antigen is currently unknown.

The chain joins TRBV7-6 to TRBJ2-1; 8 nucleotides agree with TRBD1. The sample consisted of peripheral blood, taken on day 0 of AZD1222 vaccination. The clonotype comes from an adult in good health. Here the CDR3 reads CASSSGQGTYNEQFF. In DNA, the CDR3 is TGTGCCAGCAGCTCAGGACAGGGAACGTACAATGAGCAGTTCTTC.